The clone carrying this T cell receptor (beta chain) has a count of ten or more. The antigen is undetermined. CDR1 and CDR2 (germline): MNHNS, SASEGT. Trimming at V came to 2 bases and at J to 3 bases, leaving 6 bases not matched to a gene. This CDR3 has 16 residues. A J-beta primer mix and a sample-barcoded 5' primer were used in a second PCR of about 7 to 11 cycles. Each cDNA molecule was tagged by a template-switch adaptor that had 12 random nucleotides. MiXCR, run by TCRdb on the 5' RACE reads, gives a single entry per CDR3 protein. The data show under 800,000 distinct CDR3 sequences, with roughly 20% seen just once and roughly 3.6% held by the top ten. The data were obtained in a study of blood T cells in healthy people across ages. General study findings and limits: Long-lived donors exceeded aged donors in naive CD4+ cells and diversity.

Drawing of peripheral blood yielded about 9.7 milliliters from each donor. Per sample, extraction of total RNA gave at least 5.5 micrograms in every case. The V and J genes are TRBV6-1 and TRBJ2-1, with 8 bases identical to TRBD2. The clonotype comes from a man between 65 and 85 years old in good health. The sequenced material came from blood. The CDR3 is CASSELPAGVYNEQFF. The CDR3 nucleotides read TGTGCCAGCAGTGAATTGCCAGCGGGGGTCTACAATGAGCAGTTCTTC.